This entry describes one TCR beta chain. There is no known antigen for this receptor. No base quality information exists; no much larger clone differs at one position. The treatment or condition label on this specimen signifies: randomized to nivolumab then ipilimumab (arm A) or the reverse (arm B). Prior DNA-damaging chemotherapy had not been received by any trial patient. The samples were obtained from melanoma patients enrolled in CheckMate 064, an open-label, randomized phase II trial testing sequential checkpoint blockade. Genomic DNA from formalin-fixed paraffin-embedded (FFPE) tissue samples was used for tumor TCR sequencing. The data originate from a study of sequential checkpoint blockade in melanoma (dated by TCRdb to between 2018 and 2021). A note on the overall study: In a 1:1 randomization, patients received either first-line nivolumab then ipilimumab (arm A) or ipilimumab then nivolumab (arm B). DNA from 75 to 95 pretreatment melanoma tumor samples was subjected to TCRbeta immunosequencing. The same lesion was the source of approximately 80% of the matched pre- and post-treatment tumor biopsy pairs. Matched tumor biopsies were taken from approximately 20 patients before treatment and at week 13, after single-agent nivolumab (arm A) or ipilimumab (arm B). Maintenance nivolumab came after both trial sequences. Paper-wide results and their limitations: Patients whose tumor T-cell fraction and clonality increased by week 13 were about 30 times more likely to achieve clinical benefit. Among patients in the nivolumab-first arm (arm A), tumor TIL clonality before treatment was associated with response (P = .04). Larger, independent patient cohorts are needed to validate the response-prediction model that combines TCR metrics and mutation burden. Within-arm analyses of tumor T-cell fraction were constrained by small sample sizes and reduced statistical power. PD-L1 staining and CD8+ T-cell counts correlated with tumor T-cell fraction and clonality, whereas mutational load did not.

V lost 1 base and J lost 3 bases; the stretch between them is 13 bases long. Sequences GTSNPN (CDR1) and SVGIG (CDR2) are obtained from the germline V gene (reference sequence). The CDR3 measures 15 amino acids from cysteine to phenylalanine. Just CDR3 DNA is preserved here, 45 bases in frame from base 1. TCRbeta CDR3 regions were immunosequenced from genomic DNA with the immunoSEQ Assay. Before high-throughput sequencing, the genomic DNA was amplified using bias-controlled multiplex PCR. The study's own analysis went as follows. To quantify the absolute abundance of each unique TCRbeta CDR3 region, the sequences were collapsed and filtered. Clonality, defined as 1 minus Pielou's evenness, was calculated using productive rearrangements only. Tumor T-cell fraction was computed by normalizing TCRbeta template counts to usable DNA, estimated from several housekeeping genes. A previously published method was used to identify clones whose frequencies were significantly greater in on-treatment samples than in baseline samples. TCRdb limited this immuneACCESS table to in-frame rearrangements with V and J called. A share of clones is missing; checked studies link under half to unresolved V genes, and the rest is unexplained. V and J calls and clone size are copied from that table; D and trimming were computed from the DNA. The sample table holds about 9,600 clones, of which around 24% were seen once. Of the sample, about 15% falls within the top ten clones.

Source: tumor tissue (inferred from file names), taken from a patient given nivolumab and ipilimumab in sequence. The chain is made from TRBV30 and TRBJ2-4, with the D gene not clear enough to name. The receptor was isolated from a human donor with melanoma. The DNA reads TGTGCCTGGAGTGAGAAAATATTGAGCAAAAACATTCAGTACTTC. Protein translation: CAWSEKILSKNIQYF.